A single sample is the source of the 19 T cell receptor beta chains below, sequenced in a study of T cell repertoires in cytomegalovirus infection. Antigens for these TCRs are unknown. TCRdb independently ran MiXCR on the reads; one entry per CDR3 protein. The sample yields about half a million distinct CDR3 sequences, 25% to 35% seen once. The sample here was cultured PBMCs, taken from culture after CMV antigen stimulation. Receptors were obtained from a human donor in good health (CMV status not recorded). Some clones in this sample may be carry-over from other donors' samples.

This clonotype was seen a few times. V and J are TRBV9 and TRBJ1-1, with D unclear. The germline V gene has CDR1 SGDLS and CDR2 YYNGEE. Trimming shortened V by 0 bases and J by 7 bases, and 10 bases separated the two germline ends. This CDR3 has 13 amino acids. CDR3 in DNA: TGTGCCAGCAGCGTAGGGAAAGGGTATGAAGCTTTCTTT. The encoded protein is CASSVGKGYEAFF.

V and J are TRBV28 and TRBJ2-1, with 9 bases identical to TRBD2. This CDR3 comprises 18 residues. J lost 0 bases, V lost 1 base, and 7 bases had no gene match. The germline V gene encodes CDR1 MDHEN and CDR2 SYDVKM. CDR3 in amino acids: CASSLSFLAGSSYNEQFF. DNA of the CDR3: TGTGCCAGCAGTTTATCGTTCCTAGCGGGAAGCTCCTACAATGAGCAGTTCTTC.

This clonotype came up a few times. This chain links TRBV12-3 or TRBV12-4 with TRBJ2-3, with 9 bases that match TRBD1. There are 16 residues in the CDR3. Trimming removed 4 bases from V and 3 bases from J; junction bases left unmatched: 8. The CDR3 protein is CASSSSTGGGTDTQYF. The CDR3 region has the DNA TGTGCCAGCAGTTCCTCGACAGGGGGGGGTACAGATACGCAGTATTTT.

The chain combines TRBV5-6 with TRBJ2-7; 8 bases map to TRBD1. The germline gives CDR1 SGHDT, CDR2 YYEEEE. This CDR3 is built from 15 residues. V lost 4 bases, J lost 2 bases, and 8 bases stayed unmatched. The CDR3 bases are TGTGCCAGCAGCCCGGGACAGGTCCTAACCTACGAGCAGTACTTC. Amino acids: CASSPGQVLTYEQYF. Together with reference TRBV5-6 and TRBJ2-7, the CDR3 gives the full variable domain: DAGVTQSPTHLIKTRGQQVTLRCSPKSGHDTVSWYQQALGQGPQFIFQYYEEEERQRGNFPDRFSGHQFPNYSSELNVNALLLGDSALYLCASSPGQVLTYEQYFGPGTRLTVT.

This clonotype came up many times. This chain links TRBV7-2 with TRBJ1-2; D perhaps matches TRBD1 (5 bases). The CDR3 runs 15 residues. V gave up 3 bases and J gave up 5 bases, with 16 bases separating them. The germline gives CDR1 SGHTA, CDR2 FQGNSA. CDR3 sequence: CASSFVSGKEYGYTF. CDR3 in DNA: TGTGCCAGCAGCTTTGTCTCAGGGAAGGAATATGGCTACACCTTC. Based on the CDR3 plus reference TRBV7-2 and TRBJ1-2, the full variable domain is GAGVSQSPSNKVTEKGKDVELRCDPISGHTALYWYRQSLGQGLEFLIYFQGNSAPDKSGLPSDRFSAERTGGSVSTLTIQRTQQEDSAVYLCASSFVSGKEYGYTFGSGTRLTVV.

This clonotype was detected only a few times. The CDR3 DNA follows: TGTGCCAGTAGTATTCAGATCTCCGGGGAGCTGTTTTTT. Encoded protein: CASSIQISGELFF. J is TRBJ2-2 and V is TRBV19; D ambiguous. Trimming cost V 3 bases and J 6 bases, with 8 bases left between them. Germline CDR1 is LNHDA and CDR2 is SQIVND (reference sequence). This CDR3 contains 13 residues. Full variable domain (outside the CDR3, taken from reference TRBV19 and TRBJ2-2): DGGITQSPKYLFRKEGQNVTLSCEQNLNHDAMYWYRQDPGQGLRLIYYSQIVNDFQKGDIAEGYSVSREKKESFPLTVTSAQKNPTAFYLCASSIQISGELFFGEGSRLTVL.

The J gene is TRBJ2-2, the V gene TRBV20-1; 10 bases agree with TRBD2. This CDR3 comprises 16 residues. The germline CDR1 and CDR2 sequences are DFQATT and SNEGSKA (reference sequence). V shed 2 bases and J 5 bases; nucleotides not matched to a gene: 8. The CDR3 region is CSARRAGGPLTGELFF. The DNA of the CDR3 is TGCAGTGCTAGACGAGCGGGAGGGCCTTTAACCGGGGAGCTGTTTTTT.

This clonotype has just a few counts. V is TRBV6-2 or TRBV6-3 and J is TRBJ1-1; the D gene is possibly TRBD1 (6 bases). The CDR3 sequence is 15 residues long. CDR1 MNHEY and CDR2 SVGEGT come from the germline V gene. The V gene lost 7 bases and the J gene lost 2 bases, with 17 bases spanning the gap. CDR3 loop: CASTQLAGGNTEAFF. In DNA form, the CDR3 reads TGTGCCAGCACTCAGCTTGCGGGGGGCAACACTGAAGCTTTCTTT.

This clonotype has more than one count but fewer than ten. V usage is TRBV7-6 and J usage is TRBJ1-2, with a tentative D call TRBD1 (5 bases). The CDR3 runs to 14 residues. V was pared by 2 bases and J by 8 bases, with 15 bases between. CDR1 is SGHVS and CDR2 is FNYEAQ in the germline V gene. The CDR3 coding sequence is TGTGCCAGCAGCTTAAGGGGTGCCAAGGAGGGCTACACCTTC. Protein: CASSLRGAKEGYTF.

The rearrangement links TRBV7-4 to TRBJ2-7; D is ambiguous. Germline V CDR1 and CDR2: SGHVT, SQSDAQ. The CDR3 runs to 14 residues. Trimming stripped 5 bases from V and 2 bases from J, with 13 bases between. The CDR3 reads CASSRSGGTYEQYF. The DNA of the CDR3 is TGTGCCAGCAGCCGTTCTGGCGGTACCTACGAGCAGTACTTC.

This clonotype has a handful of counts. V and J are TRBV6-6 and TRBJ2-6; D unclear. Germline V CDR1 and CDR2: MNHNY, SVGAGI (reference sequence). This CDR3 is 13 amino acids long. V gave up 7 bases and J gave up 2 bases, with 6 bases separating them. CDR3 coding DNA: TGTGCCAGCACTGTTACTGGGGCCAACGTCCTGACTTTC. Residues: CASTVTGANVLTF.

This chain joins TRBV7-9 and TRBJ2-5, with 7 bases identical to TRBD2. Germline V gene sequence: CDR1 SEHNR, CDR2 FQNEAQ (reference sequence). V was pared by 4 bases and J by 1 base, with 12 bases of the junction left unmatched. This CDR3 has 17 residues. The CDR3 loop is CASSSDLWGRVQETQYF. CDR3 coding DNA: TGTGCCAGCAGCTCAGACCTATGGGGGAGGGTCCAAGAGACCCAGTACTTC.

This clonotype was seen more than once but under ten times. The chain recombines TRBV7-6 with TRBJ2-3; 7 bases map to TRBD2. The V gene's germline CDR1 is SGHVS and CDR2 FNYEAQ. The CDR3 contains 12 residues. V lost 10 bases to trimming and J lost 1 base; unmatched junction nucleotides: 2. CDR3 region: CATAGRTDTQYF. In DNA form, the CDR3 reads TGTGCCACAGCGGGGCGCACAGATACGCAGTATTTT.

V usage is TRBV19 and J usage is TRBJ1-5; D is unclear. There are 17 residues in the CDR3. The germline gives CDR1 LNHDA, CDR2 SQIVND (reference sequence). With 3 bases removed from V and 0 bases from J, the gap between germline ends came to 15 bases. The CDR3, as DNA: TGTGCCAGTAGTATTGGGTTAGGCGTTTATAGCAATCAGCCCCAGCATTTT. Residues: CASSIGLGVYSNQPQHF.

A few counts support this clonotype. The chain is built from TRBV14 and TRBJ2-2; TRBD2 is a possible D gene (5 bases). The CDR3 has 17 residues. Germline-derived CDR1 and CDR2 are SGHDN and FVKESK. V was trimmed by 2 bases and J by 0 bases, leaving 13 bases between them. CDR3 residues: CASSQRLLATNTGELFF. The DNA of the CDR3 is TGTGCCAGCAGCCAAAGGTTGTTAGCGACGAACACCGGGGAGCTGTTTTTT.

The sample holds a few counts of this clonotype. The chain carries TRBV12-3 or TRBV12-4 and TRBJ2-3; 10 nucleotides line up with TRBD2. CDR3 length: 15 residues. V lost 4 bases and J lost 4; bases outside the gene matches: 5. The CDR3 here is CASSSSGSVPDTQYF. CDR3 nucleotides: TGTGCCAGCAGTTCTAGCGGGAGTGTTCCAGATACGCAGTATTTT.

The rearrangement uses TRBV10-3 and TRBJ2-7; D possibly matches TRBD1 or TRBD2 (6 bases each). Trimming cost V 0 bases and J 4 bases, with 13 bases left between them. Germline CDR1 and CDR2: ENHRY and SYGVKD. The CDR3 runs to 15 residues. The CDR3 nucleotides read TGTGCCATCAGTGAGTCGGGGGGCAGGGTGTACGAGCAGTACTTC. Translating it yields CAISESGGRVYEQYF.

The chain uses TRBV11-3 and TRBJ2-2; 10 positions agree with TRBD2. Germline loops: CDR1 SGHNT, CDR2 YENEEA. The CDR3 consists of 17 residues. Unmatched junction bases numbered 11, after V lost 5 bases and J lost 5 bases. Here the CDR3 reads CASSPALTSGWTGELFF. DNA of the CDR3: TGTGCCAGCAGCCCGGCCCTGACTAGCGGGTGGACCGGGGAGCTGTTTTTT.

In this sample, this clonotype turned up once. In nucleotides, the CDR3 is TGTGCCAGTAGTACCCAGGGGGCGAACACCGGGGAGCTGTTTTTT. Amino acid sequence: CASSTQGANTGELFF. The chain couples TRBV19 to TRBJ2-2, with 7 bases aligning to TRBD1. The V segment lost 4 bases and the J segment 0 bases; nucleotides outside the gene matches: 2. Germline CDR1 reads LNHDA; CDR2 reads SQIVND (reference sequence). The CDR3 extends over 15 amino acids.